The rows below give T cell receptor beta chains drawn from one sample of a study of Graves' ophthalmopathy and Graves' hyperthyroidism. TCRdb reprocessed the multiplex PCR reads with MiXCR, giving one entry per CDR3 protein. This sample has 650,000 to 900,000 distinct CDR3 sequences, with 35% to 50% found just once. Material: peripheral blood. These receptors were taken from an adult man with Graves' ophthalmopathy. CDR3s include the opening cysteine and the closing phenylalanine or tryptophan. The D gene is left open where the match is weak. The size field is filled for only some rows; it gives once, few, many or a size class.

v_gene,j_gene,abundance,d_gene,CDR3nt,CDR3aa
TRBV6-6,TRBJ1-2,NA,TRBD1,TGTGCCAGCAGTAGGACAGGGAGGGCGGGCTATGGCTACACCTTC,CASSRTGRAGYGYTF
TRBV7-9,TRBJ1-3,NA,NA,TGTGCCAGCTTACGGGACCGAAACTCTGGAAACACCATATATTTT,CASLRDRNSGNTIYF
TRBV7-8,TRBJ2-2,NA,NA,TGTGCCAGCAGTGAATTCGGGGGGGAGCTGTTTTTT,CASSEFGGELFF
TRBV20-1,TRBJ1-5,NA,NA,TGCAGTGCTAGAAGAGGGTATAGGGCAAATCAGCCCCAGCATTTT,CSARRGYRANQPQHF
TRBV10-2,TRBJ1-2,few,NA,TGTGCCAGCACCCGCAGTGGGGGCCATGACTATGGCTACACCTTC,CASTRSGGHDYGYTF
TRBV7-9,TRBJ2-2,few,NA,TGTGCCAGCAGCCGGATCCTCACCGGGGAGCTGTTTTTT,CASSRILTGELFF
TRBV29-1,TRBJ1-1,NA,TRBD1,TGCAGCGTTGAGGACAGCAGGGGGCGAACTGAAGCTTTCTTT,CSVEDSRGRTEAFF
TRBV19,TRBJ1-5,NA,NA,TGTGCCAGTAGTGCACTAGCGGGGAACTACAATGAGCCCCAGCATTTT,CASSALAGNYNEPQHF
TRBV12-3/TRBV12-4,TRBJ2-2,NA,NA,TGTGCCAGCAGTTTAGGACTAGTCTCCGGGGAGCTGTTTTTT,CASSLGLVSGELFF
TRBV7-2,TRBJ1-1,NA,NA,TGTGCCAGCAGCACCCAGGGGTACACTGAAGCTTTCTTT,CASSTQGYTEAFF
TRBV19,TRBJ1-5,NA,NA,TGTGCCAGTAGGGGGGAGTCAAGGAATCAGCCCCAGCATTTT,CASRGESRNQPQHF
TRBV2,TRBJ1-4,many,NA,TGTGCCAGCAGTGAAAAGCTTCGTGGTGAAAAACTGTTTTTT,CASSEKLRGEKLFF
TRBV7-9,TRBJ2-7,NA,TRBD2,TGTGCCAGCAGCCAAATCATTGGCGGGGGGATTGAGCAGTACTTC,CASSQIIGGGIEQYF
TRBV4-2,TRBJ1-5,NA,NA,TGTGCCAGCAGCCTGCTTAGCAATCAGCCCCAGCATTTT,CASSLLSNQPQHF
TRBV19,TRBJ1-2,many,TRBD1,TGTGCCAGTAGTATGGAGACAGGGGATGGCTACACCTTC,CASSMETGDGYTF
TRBV6-6,TRBJ1-2,NA,NA,TGTGCCAGCAGTTGGAGCAGGGTCTATGGCTACACCTTC,CASSWSRVYGYTF
TRBV20-1,TRBJ1-5,many,TRBD1,TGCAGTGCTATGGGGACAGGTAATCAGCCCCAGCATTTT,CSAMGTGNQPQHF
TRBV5-4,TRBJ1-6,NA,TRBD1,TGTGCCAGCAGCAGGGACAGGGTGGGAAATTCACCCCTCCACTTT,CASSRDRVGNSPLHF
TRBV7-9,TRBJ2-7,NA,NA,TGTGCCAGCAGCTTAAAGCAGGGGTTAGACGACGAGCAGTACTTC,CASSLKQGLDDEQYF
TRBV7-9,TRBJ1-2,few,NA,TGCGCCAGCAGCCAAGGAAGGGATTCGGGCGGCTACACCTTC,CASSQGRDSGGYTF
TRBV4-2,TRBJ1-5,few,NA,TGTGCCAGCAGCCACGGGCTCGGGGACAATCAGCCCCAGCATTTT,CASSHGLGDNQPQHF
TRBV12-3/TRBV12-4,TRBJ2-7,few,TRBD2,TGTGCCAGCAGTCGGAGGGGGACTAGCGGGAGGAGCGAGCAGTACTTC,CASSRRGTSGRSEQYF
TRBV7-8,TRBJ1-6,NA,TRBD1,TGTGCCAGCAGGACGGACAGGGGGCCGGATTCACCCCTCCACTTT,CASRTDRGPDSPLHF
TRBV11-2,TRBJ2-5,few,TRBD1,TGTGCCAGCAGCACCTCAGGGACAGGGGAGGAGACCCAGTACTTC,CASSTSGTGEETQYF
TRBV6-6,TRBJ1-5,few,NA,TGTGCCAGCAGTTACTCGTCGTCTAATCAGCCCCAGCATTTT,CASSYSSSNQPQHF
TRBV10-3,TRBJ2-3,few,TRBD2,TGTGCCATCAGCGGGGGGACTTCAGATACGCAGTATTTT,CAISGGTSDTQYF
TRBV5-1,TRBJ1-1,NA,TRBD1,TGCGCCAGCAGAAACAGGGGTAACACTGAAGCTTTCTTT,CASRNRGNTEAFF
TRBV10-3,TRBJ1-3,once,NA,TGTGCCAGCAGTACCCCGGGGGCCGGAAACACCATATATTTT,CASSTPGAGNTIYF
TRBV12-3/TRBV12-4,TRBJ1-1,many,NA,TGTGCCAGCAGTGCTAGGTCGTCCGAGGGGGCTTTCTTT,CASSARSSEGAFF
TRBV29-1,TRBJ1-5,NA,NA,TGCAGCGTTGAGTCTTATAGCAATCAGCCCCAGCATTTT,CSVESYSNQPQHF
TRBV2,TRBJ1-2,few,NA,TGTGCCAGCAGTGAATTGCCGGACCAGACCTATGGCTACACCTTC,CASSELPDQTYGYTF
TRBV7-9,TRBJ2-5,NA,NA,TGTGCCAGCAGCTTACGACCGTCTGTGCGGACACAAGAGACCCAGTACTTC,CASSLRPSVRTQETQYF
TRBV7-2,TRBJ2-7,many,TRBD1,TGTGCCAGCAGCTCTCGACAGGGGGCTTTCTACGAGCAGTACTTC,CASSSRQGAFYEQYF
TRBV25-1,TRBJ1-2,NA,NA,TGCGCCAGCAGCCAAGATACCCCTTTTGGGACGTCCGTCTATGGCTACACCTTC,CASSQDTPFGTSVYGYTF
TRBV20-1,TRBJ2-7,NA,TRBD2,TGCAGTGCTCCCCATAGCGGGGCTGGCTACGAGCAGTACTTC,CSAPHSGAGYEQYF
TRBV9,TRBJ2-7,NA,TRBD2,TGTGCCAGCAGCGTACCTCCGGGACTAACGGGCCTCTACGAGCAGTACTTC,CASSVPPGLTGLYEQYF